The source of this T cell receptor beta chain is a study of T cell changes during pregnancy in multiple sclerosis. Clones were sequenced by immunoSEQ multiplex PCR, and TCRdb holds only the in-frame ones, with some missing. Here the sample spans roughly 52,000 clones, roughly 94% being singletons. The CDR3 consists of 15 residues. CDR1 is SGHDT, CDR2 YYEEEE, per germline. With 0 bases removed from V and 6 bases from J, the gap between germline ends came to 12 bases. Sequences were derived from CD8+ T cells from peripheral blood mononuclear cells, sampled in the third trimester of pregnancy. The chain uses TRBV5-6 and TRBJ1-4; D perhaps matches TRBD1 (5 bases). The receptor's source is a female donor with multiple sclerosis, enrolled in a pregnancy study. The CDR3 DNA is TGTGCCAGCAGCTTGGGCGGGAGGGGAGATGAAAAACTGTTTTTT. It is translated as CASSLGGRGDEKLFF.